Below are 23 T cell receptor beta chains sequenced from a single sample in a study of OX40 agonist ivuxolimab in advanced cancers. Some clones are missing from TCRdb's copy, which holds only in-frame ones; the method was immunoSEQ multiplex PCR. The sample records about 83,000 clones, roughly 85% being singletons. Sequencing used CD4+ or CD8+ T cells sorted from blood, obtained in a trial of the OX40 agonist ivuxolimab. The receptors were sampled from an adult with an advanced solid tumor such as melanoma, head and neck, liver or kidney cancer.

The chain carries TRBV4-3 and TRBJ1-2; no reliable D call. Per germline, CDR1 LGHNA and CDR2 YSLEER. V was shortened by 4 bases and J by 3 bases, with 15 bases between the two germline ends. The CDR3 has 15 residues. The CDR3 sequence: CASSPARTEYYGYTF. The CDR3 DNA sequence: TGCGCCAGCAGCCCCGCCAGGACGGAATACTATGGCTACACCTTC.

V and J are TRBV4-1 and TRBJ2-1; D uncertain. CDR1 is MGHRA and CDR2 is YSYEKL in the germline V gene. This CDR3 has 14 amino acids. Deletions cut 4 bases from V and 5 bases from J, with 12 bases between. CDR3 sequence reads: CASSPNRDDNEQFF. As DNA, the CDR3 is TGCGCCAGCAGCCCGAACAGAGATGACAATGAGCAGTTCTTC.

The chain joins TRBV7-9 to TRBJ1-2, with 7 bases aligning to TRBD1. The CDR3 spans 14 residues. The trim removed 5 bases at V and 2 bases at J, leaving 5 bases unmatched. Germline values: CDR1 SEHNR, CDR2 FQNEAQ (reference sequence). The CDR3 DNA reads as TGTGCCAGCAGCCCCCAGACAGGGAACTATGGCTACACCTTC. Translating gives CASSPQTGNYGYTF.

The chain has TRBV6-5 and TRBJ1-5; D is perhaps TRBD1 (5 bases). CDR1 is MNHEY, CDR2 SVGAGI, per germline. There are 11 residues in the CDR3. Trimming left V 9 bases short and J 7 bases short, with 10 bases between. CDR3 sequence (DNA): TGTGCCAGTGGGTGGGGGCAGCCCCAGCATTTT. As protein: CASGWGQPQHF.

The rearrangement uses TRBV5-1 and TRBJ2-5; 11 bases match TRBD2. The germline V gene has CDR1 SGHRS and CDR2 YFSETQ. The junction had 8 bases not matched to a gene; V was cut back by 6 bases and J by 1 base. This CDR3 contains 16 residues. Here the CDR3 reads CASKITSGGAQETQYF. The CDR3 nucleotides read TGCGCCAGCAAAATAACTAGCGGGGGTGCCCAAGAGACCCAGTACTTC.

This chain uses TRBV14 with TRBJ1-2; weak D call: TRBD1 (5 bases). The CDR3 totals 12 residues. V was trimmed by 6 bases and J by 5 bases, leaving 10 bases between them. Germline V gene data show CDR1 as SGHDN and CDR2 as FVKESK. CDR3 amino acids: CASRGTRYGYTF. The CDR3 nucleotides are TGTGCCAGCAGGGGGACGAGGTATGGCTACACCTTC.

The chain is built from TRBV5-6 and TRBJ1-1, with 10 positions matching TRBD1. V gave up 2 bases and J gave up 2 bases; unmatched junction bases: 3. CDR3 length: 15 residues. Per germline, CDR1 SGHDT and CDR2 YYEEEE. CDR3 nucleotide sequence: TGTGCCAGCAGCTTAACGACAGGGGGCAACACTGAAGCTTTCTTT. Its protein product is CASSLTTGGNTEAFF.

The V call is TRBV2, the J call TRBJ2-7, with 7 nucleotides matching TRBD1. CDR1 and CDR2 (germline): SNHLY, FYNNEI. The V gene end was trimmed by 3 bases and the J gene end by 5 bases; junction bases not matched to a gene: 4. CDR3 size: 13 residues. The CDR3 loop is CASSEGDSHEQYF. DNA for the CDR3: TGTGCCAGCAGTGAGGGGGACAGTCACGAGCAGTACTTC.

This clone has only one observation. The chain uses TRBV6-4 and TRBJ2-2; 10 nucleotides line up with TRBD2. From germline, CDR1 is MRHNA and CDR2 SNTAGT. This CDR3 spans 14 amino acids. The trim removed 8 bases at V and 5 bases at J, leaving 5 bases unmatched. The DNA for the CDR3 is TGTGCCAGCCGCTGGACTAGCGGAACCGGGGAGCTGTTTTTT. Protein sequence: CASRWTSGTGELFF.

The chain combines TRBV27 with TRBJ2-1, with 8 bases identical to TRBD2. This CDR3 has 13 residues. V gave up 8 bases and J gave up 10 bases; unmatched junction bases: 10. Germline V CDR1 and CDR2: MNHEY, SMNVEV (reference sequence). CDR3 sequence reads: CASRRGDSGEQFF. The CDR3 DNA reads as TGTGCCAGCCGGCGGGGGGACTCTGGGGAGCAGTTCTTC.

The rearrangement joins TRBV4-3 to TRBJ2-2; D possibly corresponds to TRBD1 (5 bases). Per germline, CDR1 LGHNA and CDR2 YSLEER. V lost 0 bases to trimming and J lost 4 bases, with 12 bases between them. The CDR3 is 16 amino acids. This chain's CDR3 is CASSQDEGQLTGELFF. The CDR3 region has the DNA TGCGCCAGCAGCCAAGATGAAGGACAACTCACCGGGGAGCTGTTTTTT.

This chain connects TRBV7-6 to TRBJ2-3; D call uncertain. Germline CDR1 reads SGHVS; CDR2 reads FNYEAQ. Deletions cut 6 bases from V and 4 bases from J, with 8 bases between. This CDR3 comprises 12 residues. The CDR3 DNA reads TGTGCCAGCAGTCAAGACCCAGATACGCAGTATTTT. Its translation is CASSQDPDTQYF.

V usage is TRBV2 and J usage is TRBJ2-5; the D is unclear. The CDR3 is 14 amino acids. Trimming left V 1 base short and J 5 bases short, with 11 bases between. Germline CDR1 reads SNHLY; CDR2 reads FYNNEI. CDR3 sequence: CASSEEVGRETQYF. As DNA, the CDR3 is TGTGCCAGCAGTGAAGAGGTCGGACGGGAGACCCAGTACTTC.

The J gene is TRBJ1-5, the V gene TRBV5-1, with a possible D match to TRBD1 (5 bases). The CDR3 is 15 residues long. The germline CDR1 and CDR2 sequences are SGHRS and YFSETQ. Trimming stripped 1 base from V and 1 base from J, with 9 bases between. The CDR3 loop is CASSLSGLSNQPQHF. The CDR3 nucleotides are TGCGCCAGCAGCTTGTCAGGGCTCAGCAATCAGCCCCAGCATTTT.

The chain is built from TRBV25-1 and TRBJ2-7; D is perhaps TRBD1 (5 bases). Germline CDR1 is MGHDK and CDR2 is SYGVNS. Trimming cost V 1 base and J 0 bases, with 10 bases left between them. This CDR3 is built from 15 residues. CDR3 loop: CASSESDTLSYEQYF. CDR3 in DNA: TGTGCCAGCAGTGAATCGGACACCCTCTCCTACGAGCAGTACTTC.

The rearrangement joins TRBV10-2 to TRBJ2-7; D might be TRBD1 or TRBD2, each matching 5 bases. The CDR3 is 13 residues long. Trimming cost V 8 bases and J 3 bases, with 14 bases left between them. Germline V CDR1 and CDR2: WSHSY, SAAADI. The DNA for the CDR3 is TGCGCCAGCTGGCCTCGGGGCCTCTACGAGCAGTACTTC. As protein: CASWPRGLYEQYF.

This clone was observed a few times. V and J are TRBV29-1 and TRBJ2-1; the D is unclear. Trimming cost V 7 bases and J 8 bases, with 9 bases left between them. From germline, CDR1 is SQVTM and CDR2 ANQGSEA. CDR3 size: 10 residues. This CDR3 is CSGLWYEQFF. DNA of the CDR3: TGCAGCGGCCTCTGGTATGAGCAGTTCTTC.

CDR3 amino acids: CATSKGQHNYGYTF. For the CDR3, the DNA is TGTGCCACATCAAAGGGACAGCATAACTATGGCTACACCTTC. The chain joins TRBV10-3 to TRBJ1-2, with 7 bases that match TRBD1. Trimming at V came to 10 bases and at J to 1 base, leaving 9 bases not matched to a gene. Germline CDR1 and CDR2: ENHRY and SYGVKD. The CDR3 extends over 14 amino acids.

The CDR3 coding sequence is TGTGCCAGCAGCTTACCCACAGATACGCAGTATTTT. This sequence encodes CASSLPTDTQYF. V is TRBV7-2 and J is TRBJ2-3; D remains ambiguous. Trimming stripped 2 bases from V and 2 bases from J, with 2 bases between. CDR3 length: 12 amino acids. Germline assignment: CDR1 SGHTA and CDR2 FQGNSA.

The CDR3 reads CAISESEGVTFF. CDR3 in DNA: TGTGCCATCAGTGAGTCCGAGGGGGTGACTTTCTTT. This chain connects TRBV10-3 to TRBJ1-1, with a possible D match to TRBD1 (6 bases). Trimming shortened V by 0 bases and J by 12 bases, and 11 bases separated the two germline ends. Germline CDR1 reads ENHRY; CDR2 reads SYGVKD. The CDR3 spans 12 residues.

V gene TRBV7-5 combines with J gene TRBJ2-3; the DNA was not used to check the table's D call, TRBD2. TRBV7-5 is given as a pseudogene. This CDR3 region has 20 residues. In DNA form, the CDR3 reads TGTGCCAGAAGCTTCATCTTACGGCGGGGGCCCTTCCTATACACAGATACGCAGTATTTT. It specifies CARSFILRRGPFLYTDTQYF.

The chain has TRBV7-2 and TRBJ2-5, with 8 bases fitting TRBD1. Trimming cost V 5 bases and J 2 bases; bases outside gene matches: 7. This CDR3 comprises 15 residues. Germline-derived CDR1 and CDR2 are SGHTA and FQGNSA. Written as DNA, the CDR3 is TGTGCCAGCAGCCCCAGGGGGCGGACGCAAGAGACCCAGTACTTC. Translation: CASSPRGRTQETQYF.

The V call is TRBV5-1, the J call TRBJ2-5; 7 nucleotides agree with TRBD1. CDR1 is SGHRS, CDR2 YFSETQ, per germline. This CDR3 contains 15 residues. J lost 3 bases, V lost 4 bases, and 9 bases had no gene match. DNA for the CDR3: TGCGCCAGCAGCGGACCGACAGGGTTGAAAGAGACCCAGTACTTC. Translation gives CASSGPTGLKETQYF.